A single sample is the source of the 21 T cell receptor beta chains below, sequenced in a study of blood T cell repertoires in COVID-19 (dated by TCRdb to the early 2020s). Library creation used the immunoSEQ multiplex PCR assay. TCRdb provides this immuneACCESS table in a form limited to in-frame rearrangements. Some clones are lacking; in checked studies, under half of them reflect an unresolved V gene, and why the rest are absent is not known. This sample comprises about 340,000 clones, 80% to 95% of them detected only once. The ten biggest clones cover less than 20% of the sample. Specimen: PBMCs or T cells enriched from blood (not recorded which). The receptors were gathered from a young woman who had recovered from COVID-19.

This clone is a singleton in its sample. The rearrangement uses TRBV5-3 and TRBJ2-5, with D tentatively TRBD2 (5 bases). TRBV5-3 is an ORF; its function is uncertain. This CDR3 has 15 amino acids. V shed 2 bases and J shed 3 bases, with 14 bases lying between them. As DNA, the CDR3 is TGTGCCAGAAGCTTTATTAGCGAGTCAAAAGAGACCCAGTACTTC. This sequence encodes CARSFISESKETQYF.

This clone was counted once. The chain joins TRBV5-4 to TRBJ1-1, with 7 bases fitting TRBD1. CDR1 and CDR2 (germline): SGHNT, YYREEE (reference sequence). This CDR3 is 15 amino acids long. The V and J ends lost 4 bases and 1 base, in that order; junction bases with no gene match: 7. The CDR3: CASSRTGTENTEAFF. The CDR3 coding sequence is TGTGCCAGCAGCAGGACCGGGACAGAGAACACTGAAGCTTTCTTT.

The chain combines TRBV7-2 with TRBJ2-1; 8 positions match TRBD2. The trim removed 2 bases at V and 10 bases at J, leaving 13 bases unmatched. Germline loops: CDR1 SGHTA, CDR2 FQGNSA. The CDR3 sequence is 16 residues long. The CDR3 DNA sequence: TGTGCCAGCAGCTTATGGCGGGGGGCATCCCCGGGGGAGCAGTTCTTC. It codes for CASSLWRGASPGEQFF.

In this sample, this clone turned up once. The chain is built from TRBV6-6 and TRBJ1-1, with 10 bases lining up with TRBD1. The V and J ends lost 2 bases and 1 base, in that order; junction bases with no gene match: 4. Germline V gives CDR1 MNHNY, CDR2 SVGAGI (reference sequence). CDR3 size: 16 residues. Here the CDR3 reads CASSYIGTGENTEAFF. The CDR3 DNA reads as TGTGCCAGCAGTTACATTGGGACAGGGGAGAACACTGAAGCTTTCTTT.

The V and J genes are TRBV19 and TRBJ1-6; no reliable D call. The CDR3 contains 15 residues. V was cut by 3 bases and J by 9 bases, with 15 bases left in between. Germline V CDR1 and CDR2: LNHDA, SQIVND (reference sequence). The CDR3 bases are TGTGCCAGTAGTATGGCGGGGAGGGTTGGTTCACCCCTCCACTTT. It encodes CASSMAGRVGSPLHF.

The J gene is TRBJ2-1, the V gene TRBV27; 9 bases are a match to TRBD1. J was trimmed by 9 bases and V by 3 bases; bases with no gene match: 12. The CDR3 totals 16 residues. Germline CDR1 reads MNHEY; CDR2 reads SMNVEV (reference sequence). CDR3 in amino acids: CASSLYRDRDQAEQFF. The CDR3 region has the DNA TGTGCCAGCAGTTTGTACCGGGACAGGGATCAGGCTGAGCAGTTCTTC.

V is TRBV25-1 and J is TRBJ1-3, with D unresolved. The CDR3 contains 15 residues. The V gene's germline CDR1 is MGHDK and CDR2 SYGVNS. V gave up 3 bases and J gave up 8 bases, with 17 bases separating them. The CDR3 reads CASSDSVLAADTIYF. The CDR3 region has the DNA TGTGCCAGCAGTGACTCTGTGCTAGCGGCGGACACCATATATTTT.

J is TRBJ1-1 and V is TRBV4-1; TRBD1 matches at 7 bases. The CDR3 totals 13 residues. V lost 3 bases to trimming and J lost 4 bases; unmatched junction nucleotides: 2. Germline-derived CDR1 and CDR2 are MGHRA and YSYEKL. CDR3 coding DNA: TGCGCCAGCAGCCAGTCAGGGGGCACTGAAGCTTTCTTT. Translating gives CASSQSGGTEAFF.

The rearrangement joins TRBV6-5 to TRBJ2-1, with D possibly matching TRBD2 (5 bases). The germline V and J ends were trimmed by 2 bases and 6 bases, with 14 bases remaining between them. CDR1 is MNHEY and CDR2 is SVGAGI in the germline V gene. This CDR3 has 15 amino acids. In nucleotides, the CDR3 is TGTGCCAGCAGTTACCCCCGTTCGGGAACCAATGAGCAGTTCTTC. This encodes CASSYPRSGTNEQFF.

The chain combines TRBV28 with TRBJ2-1; the D is unclear. Trimming took off 2 bases at V and 0 bases at J, with 5 bases between the two ends. The CDR3 extends over 14 amino acids. CDR1 is MDHEN and CDR2 is SYDVKM in the germline V gene. CDR3 in DNA: TGTGCCAGCAGTTTAGGCATCTCCTACAATGAGCAGTTCTTC. Translation: CASSLGISYNEQFF. Combining the CDR3 with reference TRBV28 and TRBJ2-1 gives the whole variable domain DVKVTQSSRYLVKRTGEKVFLECVQDMDHENMFWYRQDPGLGLRLIYFSYDVKMKEKGDIPEGYSVSREKKERFSLILESASTNQTSMYLCASSLGISYNEQFFGPGTRLTVL.

J is TRBJ2-7 and V is TRBV18; a weak D match, TRBD1 (6 bases). Deletions cut 5 bases from V and 6 bases from J, with 17 bases between. The CDR3 length is 14 residues. Germline CDR1 reads KGHSH; CDR2 reads LQKENI. CDR3 protein: CASSSGAGTREQYF. Here the CDR3 DNA reads TGTGCCAGCTCATCAGGGGCAGGGACGCGCGAGCAGTACTTC.

The chain recombines TRBV27 with TRBJ2-3, with 15 bases identical to TRBD2. Germline CDR1 MNHEY, CDR2 SMNVEV (reference sequence). The CDR3 loop spans 15 amino acids. The trim removed 6 bases at V and 8 bases at J, leaving 6 bases unmatched. In nucleotides, the CDR3 is TGTGCCAGCAGCCGGACTAGCGGGGGGGCTGGTACGCAGTATTTT. Encoded protein: CASSRTSGGAGTQYF.

V gene TRBV21-1 combines with J gene TRBJ2-2; the table's D call, TRBD1, has no DNA check behind it. TRBV21-1 represents a pseudogene. There are 15 residues in the CDR3. CDR3 nucleotides: TGTGCCAGCAGCAATCTCGGGACAGGGGGCGGGCAGCTGTTTTTT. This gives the protein CASSNLGTGGGQLFF.

V is TRBV4-3 and J is TRBJ2-7; TRBD1 matches 7 bases. Germline values: CDR1 LGHNA, CDR2 YSLEER. This CDR3 has 16 amino acids. The V gene end was trimmed by 0 bases and the J gene end by 1 base; junction bases not matched to a gene: 6. DNA for the CDR3: TGCGCCAGCAGCCAAGATCTAGGGGGCGGATCCTACGAGCAGTACTTC. Amino acids: CASSQDLGGGSYEQYF.

The chain employs TRBV11-2 and TRBJ2-1; 8 nucleotides agree with TRBD2. J was trimmed by 4 bases and V by 1 base; bases with no gene match: 3. Germline V CDR1 and CDR2: SGHAT, FQNNGV. CDR3 length: 15 amino acids. The CDR3 here is CASSLVAGKYNEQFF. DNA for the CDR3: TGTGCCAGCAGCTTAGTAGCGGGGAAGTACAATGAGCAGTTCTTC.

This clone came up a few times. CDR3 in DNA: TGTGCCAGCAGCGCCGGGAGCTCCTACAATGAGCAGTTCTTC. Amino acids: CASSAGSSYNEQFF. The chain links TRBV11-1 to TRBJ2-1; D possibly corresponds to TRBD2 (6 bases). Deletions cut 5 bases from V and 0 bases from J, with 8 bases between. Germline CDR1 SGHAT, CDR2 FQDESV (reference sequence). This CDR3 spans 14 amino acids.

The chain employs TRBV30 and TRBJ2-7, with D perhaps matching TRBD2 (7 bases). The CDR3 has 17 residues. CDR1 is GTSNPN, CDR2 SVGIG, per germline (reference sequence). V lost 1 base and J 6 bases, leaving 25 bases between the germline ends. The CDR3 reads CAWSGAPLTGPGGEQYF. CDR3 nucleotides: TGTGCCTGGAGTGGGGCCCCCCTCACAGGGCCGGGGGGCGAGCAGTACTTC.

V is TRBV18 and J is TRBJ1-2, with 7 positions matching TRBD1. The germline gives CDR1 KGHSH, CDR2 LQKENI. CDR3 length: 16 amino acids. J was trimmed by 1 base and V by 5 bases; bases with no gene match: 10. The CDR3 loop is CASSSSRDSLNYGYTF. CDR3 sequence (DNA): TGTGCCAGCTCATCGAGCCGGGACAGCCTTAACTATGGCTACACCTTC.

V is TRBV12-5 and J is TRBJ2-5; tentative D call: TRBD2 (6 bases). CDR1 LGHNT and CDR2 FRNRAP come from the germline V gene. CDR3 size: 15 residues. V lost 4 bases to trimming and J lost 3 bases, with 15 bases between them. DNA for the CDR3: TGTGCTAGTGGTTCCTATACCCGGGGGAAAGAGACCCAGTACTTC. Translation: CASGSYTRGKETQYF.

The chain carries TRBV4-1 and TRBJ2-1; possible D gene TRBD2, 6 bases. Germline V gene data show CDR1 as MGHRA and CDR2 as YSYEKL. The CDR3 extends over 16 amino acids. The germline V and J ends were trimmed by 1 base and 2 bases, with 12 bases remaining between them. CDR3 DNA: TGCGCCAGCAGCCAAGTATCGGCTAGCGCCTACAATGAGCAGTTCTTC. Translation gives CASSQVSASAYNEQFF.

The V call is TRBV3-1 (or the pseudogene TRBV3-2), the J call TRBJ1-1; D is perhaps TRBD1 (6 bases). The CDR3 spans 16 residues. Germline V gives CDR1 LGHDT, CDR2 YNNKEL (reference sequence). Trimming took off 4 bases at V and 0 bases at J, with 15 bases between the two ends. The CDR3 region has the DNA TGTGCCAGCAGCCGGGGGGGCAAGGCGATGAACACTGAAGCTTTCTTT. Its translation is CASSRGGKAMNTEAFF.